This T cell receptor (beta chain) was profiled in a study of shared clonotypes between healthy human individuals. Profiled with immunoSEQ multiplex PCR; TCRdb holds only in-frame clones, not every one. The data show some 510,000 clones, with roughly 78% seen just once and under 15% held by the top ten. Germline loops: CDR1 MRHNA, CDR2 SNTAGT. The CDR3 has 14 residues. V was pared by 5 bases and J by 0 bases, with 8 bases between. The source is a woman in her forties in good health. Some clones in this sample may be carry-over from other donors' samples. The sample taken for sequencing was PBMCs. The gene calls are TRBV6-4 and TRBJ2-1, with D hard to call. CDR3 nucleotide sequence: TGTGCCAGCAGTACGGACCTCTCCTACAATGAGCAGTTCTTC. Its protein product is CASSTDLSYNEQFF.